The TCR beta chain under discussion was sequenced for a study of blood T cell repertoires in COVID-19. Study background: Some COVID-19 samples were acute and others convalescent; all came from the United States, Italy and Spain. In each case, the material was cDNA or gDNA derived from T cells, B-cell-depleted T cells, or PBMCs.

V lost 0 bases and J 5 bases, leaving 8 bases between the germline ends. Germline V gives CDR1 SGHAT, CDR2 FQNNGV. This CDR3 is built from 15 residues. Original handling: The authors estimated nucleated cell counts from reference gene primer amplification. Profiled with immunoSEQ multiplex PCR; TCRdb holds only in-frame clones, not every one. V and J calls and clone size are as listed in that table; D and trimming were resolved from the DNA. Here the sample spans approximately 91,000 clones, around 75% being singletons. The sequence was obtained from a man aged 65 to 79 with acute or convalescent COVID-19. The sequencing input was peripheral blood. The gene calls are TRBV11-2 and TRBJ1-6; tentatively, D is TRBD1 (6 bases). CDR3 bases: TGTGCCAGCAGCTTAGACCAGGGGAATAATTCACCCCTCCACTTT. Amino acid sequence: CASSLDQGNNSPLHF.